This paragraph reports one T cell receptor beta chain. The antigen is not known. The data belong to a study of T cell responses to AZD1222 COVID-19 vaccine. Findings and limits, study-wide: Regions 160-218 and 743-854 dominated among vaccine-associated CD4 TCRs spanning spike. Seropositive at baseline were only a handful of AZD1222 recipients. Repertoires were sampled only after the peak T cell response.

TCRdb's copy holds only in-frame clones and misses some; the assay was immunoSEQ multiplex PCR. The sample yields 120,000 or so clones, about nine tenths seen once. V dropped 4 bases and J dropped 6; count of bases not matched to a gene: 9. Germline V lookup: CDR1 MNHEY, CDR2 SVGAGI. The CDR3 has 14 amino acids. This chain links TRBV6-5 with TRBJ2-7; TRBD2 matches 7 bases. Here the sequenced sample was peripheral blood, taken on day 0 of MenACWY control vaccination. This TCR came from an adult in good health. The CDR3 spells CASSSTPGTIEQYV. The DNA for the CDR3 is TGTGCCAGCAGTTCTACACCCGGGACTATCGAGCAGTACGTC.